These 20 T cell receptor beta chains share one sample of origin, sequenced in a study of T cell responses to AZD1222 COVID-19 vaccine. TCRdb keeps only in-frame clones here, not all; method: immunoSEQ multiplex PCR. The sample has about 120,000 clones; roughly nine tenths are singletons. The starting material was peripheral blood, obtained on day 0 of AZD1222 vaccination. The receptor set was obtained from an adult in good health.

V is TRBV18 and J is TRBJ1-3; D remains unclear. Germline CDR1 is KGHSH and CDR2 is LQKENI. The CDR3 sequence is 13 residues long. Trimming took 3 bases from V and 8 from J, leaving 11 bases between them. CDR3 amino acids: CASSPSRSDTIYF. The CDR3 bases are TGTGCCAGCTCACCTTCGAGATCGGACACCATATATTTT.

This clone occurred once. The J gene is TRBJ2-7, the V gene TRBV29-1, with D maybe TRBD2 (7 bases). This CDR3 spans 14 amino acids. CDR1 SQVTM and CDR2 ANQGSEA come from the germline V gene. Deletions cut 5 bases from V and 0 bases from J, with 14 bases between. This CDR3 reads CSVTGGLSSYEQYF. Written as DNA, the CDR3 is TGCAGCGTTACGGGGGGCCTAAGCTCCTACGAGCAGTACTTC.

J is TRBJ1-5 and V is TRBV10-3, with TRBD1 as a possible D gene (5 bases). This CDR3 is 13 amino acids long. Germline-derived CDR1 and CDR2 are ENHRY and SYGVKD. Trimming took 5 bases from V and 9 from J, leaving 14 bases between them. CDR3 nucleotides: TGTGCCATCAGTTGGGACGGGTCTAGGCCCCAGCATTTT. Translating gives CAISWDGSRPQHF.

CDR3 DNA sequence: TGTGCCAGCAGTCTCCTCCCCAATGAGCAGTTCTTC. It is translated as CASSLLPNEQFF. This chain connects TRBV3-1 (or the pseudogene TRBV3-2) to TRBJ2-1, with D uncertain. Trimming stripped 6 bases from V and 6 bases from J, with 9 bases between. This CDR3 contains 12 residues. Germline V lookup: CDR1 LGHDT, CDR2 YNNKEL (reference sequence).

This clone was detected a few times. The chain links TRBV27 to TRBJ2-7, with 7 bases lining up with TRBD1. This CDR3 region has 15 residues. With V trimmed by 5 bases and J by 0 bases, 7 bases remained unmatched. The germline CDR1 and CDR2 sequences are MNHEY and SMNVEV (reference sequence). In DNA form, the CDR3 reads TGTGCCAGCAGTCCACAGGGGTTCCGCTCCTACGAGCAGTACGTC. Protein: CASSPQGFRSYEQYV.

The rearrangement joins TRBV15 to TRBJ1-2; D gene ambiguous. CDR1 LNHNV and CDR2 YYDKDF come from the germline V gene (reference sequence). This CDR3 is built from 15 residues. V lost 0 bases and J lost 5, with 13 bases in between. The CDR3 here is CATSRDHNGRYGYTF. The CDR3, as DNA: TGTGCCACCAGCAGAGATCATAATGGACGATATGGCTACACCTTC.

The gene calls are TRBV10-3 and TRBJ2-2, with TRBD1 matching over 7 bases. Germline trimming cut 4 bases from V and 0 bases from J; bases unmatched to any gene: 2. The CDR3 loop spans 15 amino acids. Germline assignment: CDR1 ENHRY and CDR2 SYGVKD. The CDR3 here is CAISGQGANTGELFF. CDR3 nucleotides: TGTGCCATCAGTGGGCAGGGGGCGAACACCGGGGAGCTGTTTTTT.

This clone has a handful of counts. The chain carries TRBV6-5 and TRBJ2-3, with D possibly TRBD1 on 6 matching bases. V was cut by 8 bases and J by 3 bases, with 15 bases left in between. The germline gives CDR1 MNHEY, CDR2 SVGAGI. This CDR3 region has 14 residues. The CDR3 region has the DNA TGTGCCAGCTCCGACAGGTGGAAGACAGATACGCAGTATTTT. Residues: CASSDRWKTDTQYF.

The chain combines TRBV19 with TRBJ1-1; the D gene is possibly TRBD1 (6 bases). This CDR3 comprises 13 residues. Germline assignment: CDR1 LNHDA and CDR2 SQIVND (reference sequence). V dropped 3 bases and J dropped 6 bases, with 11 bases sitting between them. As DNA, the CDR3 is TGTGCCAGTAGTATTAGGGGGGCTGCTGAAGCTTTCTTT. Protein: CASSIRGAAEAFF.

This chain joins TRBV5-1 and TRBJ2-2; perhaps TRBD2 as D (5 bases). The germline V gene has CDR1 SGHRS and CDR2 YFSETQ. V lost 0 bases to trimming and J lost 2 bases, with 8 bases between them. The CDR3 is made up of 15 amino acids. CDR3 residues: CASSLVASNTGELFF. In nucleotides, the CDR3 is TGCGCCAGCAGCTTGGTTGCTAGCAACACCGGGGAGCTGTTTTTT.

This sequence joins TRBV13 and TRBJ2-4; 11 bases map to TRBD2. Germline CDR1 and CDR2: PRHDT and FYEKMQ (reference sequence). V trimming: 5 bases; J trimming: 2 bases; junction bases outside the gene matches: 11. CDR3 length: 18 amino acids. The CDR3 coding sequence is TGTGCCAGCAGCATAAGAACTAGCGGGAGACTATCCAAAAACATTCAGTACTTC. It codes for CASSIRTSGRLSKNIQYF.

The chain uses TRBV5-6 and TRBJ2-7; D possibly corresponds to TRBD2 (6 bases). Germline CDR1 and CDR2: SGHDT and YYEEEE. The CDR3 consists of 15 residues. V gave up 0 bases and J gave up 4 bases, with 14 bases separating them. The CDR3 is CASSLVGFSGYEQYF. The CDR3 region has the DNA TGTGCCAGCAGCTTGGTTGGGTTCAGCGGGTACGAGCAGTACTTC.

The V and J genes are TRBV5-4 and TRBJ2-1; the match to TRBD2 covers 10 bases. Germline V gene lookup returns CDR1 SGHNT and CDR2 YYREEE (reference sequence). This CDR3 contains 16 residues. V gave up 1 base and J gave up 6 bases; unmatched junction bases: 7. The CDR3 sequence is CASSLIASGSVNEQFF. CDR3 bases: TGTGCCAGCAGCTTGATTGCTAGCGGGAGCGTCAATGAGCAGTTCTTC.

The genes are TRBV4-1 and TRBJ1-5; no clear D gene. This CDR3 region has 17 residues. V was trimmed by 0 bases and J by 0 bases, leaving 12 bases between them. Germline V lookup: CDR1 MGHRA, CDR2 YSYEKL. This CDR3 reads CASSQEGSLYSNQPQHF. In nucleotides, the CDR3 is TGCGCCAGCAGCCAAGAGGGGTCCCTGTATAGCAATCAGCCCCAGCATTTT.

The chain has TRBV5-6 and TRBJ2-5; weak D call: TRBD1 (5 bases). Germline CDR1 reads SGHDT; CDR2 reads YYEEEE. Trimming stripped 0 bases from V and 5 bases from J, with 11 bases between. The CDR3 consists of 14 residues. CDR3 nucleotides: TGTGCCAGCAGCTTGGGGCTGGGGCGTGAGACCCAGTACTTC. This gives the protein CASSLGLGRETQYF.

This clone appeared once. V gene TRBV19 combines with J gene TRBJ1-1; D might be TRBD1 (5 bases). CDR1 and CDR2 (germline): LNHDA, SQIVND (reference sequence). The germline V and J ends were trimmed by 5 bases and 6 bases, with 16 bases remaining between them. The CDR3 runs to 14 residues. The CDR3 nucleotides are TGTGCCAGTAGTTCGCCGGGGGGAGGGGCTGAAGCTTTCTTT. Translated, it gives CASSSPGGGAEAFF.

J is TRBJ2-1 and V is TRBV10-3, with TRBD2 matching over 13 bases. The CDR3 covers 16 residues. Germline CDR1 reads ENHRY; CDR2 reads SYGVKD. V trimming: 3 bases; J trimming: 4 bases; junction bases outside the gene matches: 3. The CDR3 loop reads CAISERLAGGYNEQFF. The CDR3 nucleotides read TGTGCCATCAGTGAAAGACTAGCGGGGGGTTACAATGAGCAGTTCTTC.

This chain uses TRBV7-6 with TRBJ1-1; D possibly corresponds to TRBD1 (5 bases). V dropped 6 bases and J dropped 5 bases, with 19 bases sitting between them. Per germline, CDR1 SGHVS and CDR2 FNYEAQ. This CDR3 has 15 amino acids. For the CDR3, the DNA is TGTGCCAGCAGTGTACTGTCTGGGGCGCAGACTGAAGCTTTCTTT. Translating it yields CASSVLSGAQTEAFF.

The chain's CDR3 is CASSDTGLNEQFF. The CDR3 DNA is TGTGCCAGCAGTGACACAGGTCTCAATGAGCAGTTCTTC. This rearrangement joins TRBV6-1 to TRBJ2-1; D is possibly TRBD1 (5 bases). The CDR3 has 13 residues. Germline V gene data show CDR1 as MNHNS and CDR2 as SASEGT. V lost 3 bases and J 6 bases, leaving 9 bases between the germline ends.

V usage is TRBV11-3 and J usage is TRBJ2-1; 7 nucleotides agree with TRBD1. Germline loops: CDR1 SGHNT, CDR2 YENEEA. The CDR3 sequence is 15 residues long. V lost 5 bases, J lost 5 bases, and 9 bases stayed unmatched. As DNA, the CDR3 is TGTGCCAGCAGCCCCACAGGGGCGGACCACAATGAGCAGTTCTTC. It codes for CASSPTGADHNEQFF.